This TCR beta chain is from a study of human T cells and chemical hapten exposure. Study summary: Sensitization employed 2% DPC on around 2 cm by around 2 cm of upper inner arm skin.

Methods used by the authors: Approximately 100,000 TCRs per sample was the median, with a range of about 20,000 to 690,600. A single record per CDR3 protein comes from TCRdb applying MiXCR to the RACE reads. TCRdb, not the authors, supplied the V and J calls. The sample includes around 100,000 distinct CDR3 sequences, about 10% of them seen just once. Germline V gene data show CDR1 as SEHNR and CDR2 as FQNEAQ (reference sequence). The V end was cut by 1 base, the J end by 6 bases, with 7 bases between. CDR3 length equals 12 residues. This clonotype occurred many times. Its antigen remains unidentified. Notes on the study in general: Counts of TCRs expanded at PT1 correlated positively with patch test score. Donors in the study had alopecia, meaning their immune response may differ from healthy people's.

The sample's time point: patch test 1, 2 weeks after DPC sensitization. Treatment in this sample: therapeutic diphenylcyclopropenone sensitization with weekly scalp DPC. The material was whole blood, obtained in connection with sensitization to the hapten diphenylcyclopropenone (DPC). The receptor was isolated from a woman aged 40-49 years with alopecia areata. Some clones in this sample may be carry-over from other donors' samples. V is TRBV7-9 and J is TRBJ2-7; no firm D call. CDR3 protein: CASSLVRAEQYF. The CDR3 coding sequence is TGTGCCAGCAGCTTAGTCCGCGCCGAGCAGTACTTC.